The 24 T cell receptor beta chains below come from one sample, sequenced in a study of T cells in Graves' hyperthyroidism and ophthalmopathy. Using RNA transcripts as the source, TCR beta CDR3 regions were amplified. The HTBI primer set served for first-round RT-PCR of the TCR CDR3. TCRdb used MiXCR to reprocess the multiplex PCR reads, holding one entry per CDR3 protein. The data show fewer than 350,000 distinct CDR3 sequences, 12% to 15% seen once. Sequenced input: blood. The receptors stem from a woman aged 50 to 65 with Graves' hyperthyroidism that later progressed to Graves' ophthalmopathy.

This clonotype was detected only a few times. The chain uses TRBV7-9 and TRBJ1-2; 10 positions match TRBD1. CDR1 is SEHNR and CDR2 is FQNEAQ in the germline V gene (reference sequence). With V trimmed by 1 base and J by 6 bases, 8 bases remained unmatched. The CDR3 is 16 amino acids. The chain's CDR3 is CASSLDRDRGKDGYTF. The CDR3 bases are TGTGCCAGCAGCTTAGACCGGGACAGGGGCAAAGATGGCTACACCTTC.

This clonotype was observed a few times. The V call is TRBV24-1, the J call TRBJ1-2; D remains ambiguous. This CDR3 is 13 amino acids long. The germline V and J ends were trimmed by 2 bases and 2 bases, with 5 bases remaining between them. Germline V CDR1 and CDR2: KGHDR, SFDVKD. CDR3 sequence reads: CATSDSLNYGYTF. The CDR3 DNA reads TGTGCCACCAGTGATTCCCTAAACTATGGCTACACCTTC.

The table lists this clonotype with many counts. The gene calls are TRBV9 and TRBJ1-1; D ambiguous. The V gene's germline CDR1 is SGDLS and CDR2 YYNGEE. This CDR3 has 14 amino acids. Deletions cut 3 bases from V and 1 base from J, with 10 bases between. The DNA for the CDR3 is TGTGCCAGCAGCGCAAACCGGGCGAACACTGAAGCTTTCTTT. It codes for CASSANRANTEAFF.

This clonotype showed up just a few times. DNA for the CDR3: TGTGCCAGCAGCTTAAACGGCAGGGAATCTGGAAACACCATATATTTT. The encoded protein is CASSLNGRESGNTIYF. The J gene is TRBJ1-3, the V gene TRBV7-9, with a possible D match to TRBD1 (5 bases). Germline V gene data show CDR1 as SEHNR and CDR2 as FQNEAQ (reference sequence). Trimming pared 2 bases from V and 1 base from J, leaving 12 bases between. This CDR3 has 16 amino acids. Filled out from reference TRBV7-9 and TRBJ1-3, the complete variable domain reads DTGVSQNPRHKITKRGQNVTFRCDPISEHNRLYWYRQTLGQGPEFLTYFQNEAQLEKSRLLSDRFSAERPKGSFSTLEIQRTEQGDSAMYLCASSLNGRESGNTIYFGEGSWLTVV.

This clonotype was seen more than once but under ten times. The CDR3 sequence is CASSVGGRAVYGTQYF. The CDR3, as DNA: TGTGCCAGCAGTGTCGGCGGGAGGGCCGTCTATGGGACCCAGTACTTC. V is TRBV6-1 and J is TRBJ2-5; 9 bases line up with TRBD2. From germline, CDR1 is MNHNS and CDR2 SASEGT. The CDR3 loop spans 16 amino acids. V was clipped by 4 bases and J by 7 bases; unmatched bases: 13.

This clonotype has only one observation. A much larger clone is a single base away; this may be a read error. The CDR3 region is CSVPSRGSSAHEQYF. In DNA, the CDR3 is TGCAGCGTCCCTAGTAGGGGGTCCTCGGCCCACGAGCAGTACTTC. J is TRBJ2-7 and V is TRBV29-1, with a possible D match to TRBD1 (6 bases). Germline CDR1 SQVTM, CDR2 ANQGSEA. The CDR3 loop spans 15 amino acids. V gave up 6 bases and J gave up 5 bases, with 23 bases separating them.

In this sample, this clonotype turned up many times. V is TRBV11-3 and J is TRBJ2-2; 8 bases are shared with TRBD2. This CDR3 is built from 17 residues. V lost 0 bases, J lost 1 base, and 4 bases stayed unmatched. Germline CDR1 is SGHNT and CDR2 is YENEEA. The CDR3 here is CASSLETLAVNTGELFF. CDR3 coding DNA: TGTGCCAGCAGCTTAGAAACACTAGCGGTGAACACCGGGGAGCTGTTTTTT.

This clonotype has ten or more counts. The gene calls are TRBV20-1 and TRBJ2-7; tentative D call: TRBD2 (5 bases). The CDR3 sequence is 16 residues long. CDR1 and CDR2 (germline): DFQATT, SNEGSKA (reference sequence). Trimming removed 0 bases at V and 3 bases at J, with 18 bases between. DNA for the CDR3: TGCAGTGCTAGAGATTGGAGAGAGGGATTCGGCTACGAGCAGTACTTC. Translation: CSARDWREGFGYEQYF.

The genes are TRBV14 and TRBJ2-2; a possible D gene is TRBD1 (7 bases). Germline lookup yields CDR1 SGHDN and CDR2 FVKESK. Between the trimmed V and J ends, which lost 1 base and 0 bases, there was a span of 12 bases. The CDR3 loop spans 17 amino acids. In DNA, the CDR3 is TGTGCCAGCAGCCAAGCGGAGGGGGCTACGAACACCGGGGAGCTGTTTTTT. It translates to CASSQAEGATNTGELFF.

This clonotype was seen a handful of times. The rearrangement uses TRBV7-8 and TRBJ1-3; no firm D call. The germline V gene encodes CDR1 SGHVS and CDR2 FQNEAQ. V was clipped by 5 bases and J by 0 bases, with 11 bases between them. This CDR3 has 15 residues. The CDR3 DNA sequence: TGTGCCAGCAGCATCCTGGGCAGCTCTGGAAACACCATATATTTT. Translating it yields CASSILGSSGNTIYF.

This clonotype showed up just a few times. The V and J genes are TRBV11-3 and TRBJ2-2, with TRBD1 matching 8 bases. The CDR3 has 16 residues. With V trimmed by 6 bases and J by 1 base, 7 bases remained unmatched. Germline values: CDR1 SGHNT, CDR2 YENEEA. CDR3 amino acids: CASSPMGTGNTGELFF. For the CDR3, the DNA is TGTGCCAGCAGTCCGATGGGGACAGGGAACACCGGGGAGCTGTTTTTT.

The sample holds many counts of this clonotype. The chain has TRBV12-5 and TRBJ1-1, with a possible D match to TRBD1 (5 bases). Germline V gene sequence: CDR1 LGHNT, CDR2 FRNRAP. This CDR3 is 13 amino acids long. The V end was cut by 4 bases, the J end by 7 bases, with 13 bases between. CDR3 sequence reads: CASGYGFGGEAFF. CDR3 DNA: TGTGCTAGTGGTTATGGATTCGGGGGTGAAGCTTTCTTT.

This clonotype was counted many times. V gene TRBV27 combines with J gene TRBJ2-5, with D perhaps TRBD1 (6 bases). CDR1 and CDR2 from the germline V gene are MNHEY and SMNVEV (reference sequence). V was shortened by 5 bases and J by 2 bases, with 12 bases between the two germline ends. This CDR3 has 14 residues. The CDR3 DNA follows: TGTGCCAGCAGTAACAGGGAGTCTCAAGAGACCCAGTACTTC. Translated, it gives CASSNRESQETQYF.

This clonotype has ten or more counts. The chain couples TRBV19 to TRBJ1-1; the D is unclear. Deletions cut 4 bases from V and 4 bases from J, with 19 bases between. This CDR3 is built from 16 residues. The germline V gene has CDR1 LNHDA and CDR2 SQIVND (reference sequence). Written as DNA, the CDR3 is TGTGCCAGTAGTACCGGCAGGCTTAGCGGGAGCACTGAAGCTTTCTTT. Residues: CASSTGRLSGSTEAFF.

This clonotype was found many times. The V gene is TRBV5-1, the J gene TRBJ2-3, with a weak D call TRBD2 (5 bases). CDR3 size: 14 residues. The V end lost 5 bases, the J end lost 3 bases, and 13 bases lay between the germline ends. Germline V CDR1 and CDR2: SGHRS, YFSETQ. CDR3 sequence: CASRKPGTTDTQYF. The CDR3 DNA reads as TGCGCCAGCAGAAAGCCGGGAACAACAGATACGCAGTATTTT.

Many counts were recorded for this clonotype. The chain recombines TRBV9 with TRBJ2-7; tentatively, D is TRBD2 (7 bases). Germline CDR1 SGDLS, CDR2 YYNGEE. The CDR3 runs 16 residues. V was cut by 0 bases and J by 6 bases, with 19 bases left in between. The CDR3 is CASSVGLGGASSEQYF. The CDR3 bases are TGTGCCAGCAGCGTAGGATTGGGGGGGGCTAGCAGCGAGCAGTACTTC.

There are many counts of this clonotype. J is TRBJ1-1 and V is TRBV3-1; the D gene is possibly TRBD1 (5 bases). This CDR3 is 16 amino acids long. CDR1 and CDR2 (germline): LGHDT, YNNKEL (reference sequence). V lost 4 bases and J 3 bases, leaving 18 bases between the germline ends. The CDR3 DNA follows: TGTGCCAGCAGCCGCTTCCAGGGTCCCACCGACACTGAAGCTTTCTTT. Translated, it gives CASSRFQGPTDTEAFF.

This clonotype has ten or more counts. The chain employs TRBV20-1 and TRBJ2-5; no firm D call. Germline-derived CDR1 and CDR2 are DFQATT and SNEGSKA (reference sequence). V dropped 3 bases and J dropped 0 bases, with 5 bases sitting between them. The CDR3 spans 12 residues. The CDR3 region has the DNA TGCAGTGCTAGTTCCGACCAAGAGACCCAGTACTTC. Translation: CSASSDQETQYF.

This clonotype has a count of ten or more. The V gene is TRBV20-1, the J gene TRBJ2-1; 11 bases agree with TRBD2. Trimming cost V 6 bases and J 7 bases; bases outside gene matches: 11. The CDR3 totals 15 residues. CDR1 is DFQATT, CDR2 SNEGSKA, per germline (reference sequence). CDR3 protein: CSAFGTSGFRNEQFF. The CDR3 DNA follows: TGCAGTGCCTTCGGGACTAGCGGCTTTCGAAATGAGCAGTTCTTC.

The sample holds many counts of this clonotype. This rearrangement joins TRBV20-1 to TRBJ1-5; D call uncertain. Trimming left V 3 bases short and J 2 bases short, with 8 bases between. The CDR3 covers 13 residues. Germline CDR1 DFQATT, CDR2 SNEGSKA (reference sequence). The chain's CDR3 is CSAREGGNQPQHF. In DNA form, the CDR3 reads TGCAGTGCTAGGGAGGGTGGCAATCAGCCCCAGCATTTT.

On this clonotype: A much bigger clone sits one base away, suggesting this may be a read error. The V and J genes are TRBV6-5 and TRBJ2-1; 7 nucleotides align to TRBD1. CDR1 is MNHEY, CDR2 SVGAGI, per germline. CDR3 length equals 16 residues. The CDR3 reads CASSYRKGQLHNEEFF. Written as DNA, the CDR3 is TGTGCCAGCAGTTACAGGAAGGGACAGCTCCACAATGAGGAGTTCTTC.

J is TRBJ2-2 and V is TRBV7-3; D call uncertain. V lost 5 bases and J 3 bases, leaving 10 bases between the germline ends. Germline V gene data show CDR1 as SGHTA and CDR2 as FQGTGA. The CDR3 totals 14 residues. CDR3 in amino acids: CASSALRDTGELFF. CDR3 coding DNA: TGTGCCAGCAGCGCCCTTCGGGACACCGGGGAGCTGTTTTTT.

This clonotype was seen at least ten times. The V call is TRBV7-8, the J call TRBJ2-3, with 11 bases matching TRBD2. V trimming: 5 bases; J trimming: 3 bases; junction bases outside the gene matches: 19. CDR3 size: 20 residues. Germline CDR1 reads SGHVS; CDR2 reads FQNEAQ. In nucleotides, the CDR3 is TGTGCCAGCAGCCCTATATTACATACTAGCGGGAGTATGTGGACAGATACGCAGTATTTT. Protein product: CASSPILHTSGSMWTDTQYF.

This clonotype appeared many times. The chain combines TRBV27 with TRBJ2-7; 14 nucleotides agree with TRBD2. The V and J ends lost 2 bases and 5 bases, in that order; junction bases with no gene match: 8. Germline V gene data show CDR1 as MNHEY and CDR2 as SMNVEV (reference sequence). The CDR3 extends over 17 amino acids. The CDR3 DNA reads as TGTGCCAGCAGTTTAGCCGGGACTAGCGGGAGCCTCCACGAGCAGTACTTC. The encoded protein is CASSLAGTSGSLHEQYF.